This TCR beta chain originates from a study of glioma-infiltrating T cells. CDR3 size: 15 residues. V lost 0 bases, J lost 0 bases, and 7 bases lay in between. CDR1 is LGHDT and CDR2 is YNNKEL in the germline V gene (reference sequence). Using RNA template, CDR3s of TCR alpha and beta were amplified with iRepertoire arm-PCR. Using its own MiXCR run on the multiplex PCR reads, TCRdb lists one record per CDR3 protein. The table lists roughly 350,000 distinct CDR3 sequences, about 40% of them singletons. The chain employs TRBV3-1 and TRBJ2-3; no clear D gene. The specimen sequenced was glioma tissue, nonneoplastic brain tissue, or PBMCs (not recorded which). This TCR was sampled from a human donor with low-grade glioma or glioblastoma, undergoing nonglioma brain surgery, or in good health (not recorded which). The CDR3 protein is CASSQERASTDTQYF. The DNA for the CDR3 is TGTGCCAGCAGCCAAGAACGGGCAAGCACAGATACGCAGTATTTT.